Each of the 24 T cell receptor beta chains below was sequenced from the same sample in a study of T cell changes during pregnancy in multiple sclerosis. Clones were read by immunoSEQ multiplex PCR, and TCRdb kept only the in-frame ones, dropping some. The sample shows almost 20,000 clones, 88% of them seen only once. The source material was CD8+ T cells from peripheral blood mononuclear cells, sampled in the third trimester of pregnancy. These receptors all stem from a female donor in good health, enrolled as a control in a pregnancy study.

This chain connects TRBV4-1 to TRBJ2-1, with 8 bases lining up with TRBD2. Germline trimming cut 4 bases from V and 7 bases from J; bases unmatched to any gene: 9. The V gene's germline CDR1 is MGHRA and CDR2 YSYEKL. This CDR3 is 15 amino acids long. CDR3 in amino acids: CASSPPGTRANEQFF. CDR3 coding DNA: TGCGCCAGCAGCCCACCCGGGACTAGGGCTAATGAGCAGTTCTTC.

V usage is TRBV4-1 and J usage is TRBJ2-3; a weak D match, TRBD2 (5 bases). Trimming removed 4 bases at V and 5 bases at J, with 16 bases between. Germline values: CDR1 MGHRA, CDR2 YSYEKL. The CDR3 sequence is 15 residues long. The chain's CDR3 is CASSPQRALGDTQYF. In DNA, the CDR3 is TGCGCCAGCAGCCCCCAGAGGGCTTTGGGAGATACGCAGTATTTT.

This chain links TRBV25-1 with TRBJ2-7; 10 nucleotides align to TRBD1. V dropped 6 bases and J dropped 4; count of bases not matched to a gene: 6. The CDR3 has 14 residues. Germline V gene lookup returns CDR1 MGHDK and CDR2 SYGVNS. The chain's CDR3 is CASSPGQGVYEQYF. The CDR3 bases are TGTGCCAGCAGCCCCGGACAGGGGGTATACGAGCAGTACTTC.

Worth noting for this clone: No DNA is shown, since the ends of the CDR3 on it are uncertain; the CDR3 is the one TCRdb lists. V and J are TRBV12-2 and TRBJ2-7; the table's D call of TRBD2 was not tested on the DNA. TRBV12-2 is flagged as a pseudogene. From its first to its last residue, the CDR3 has 17 amino acids. The CDR3 sequence: CASRLWVAGGALYEQYF.

V usage is TRBV6-5 and J usage is TRBJ1-2; 9 nucleotides align to TRBD1. The CDR3 is 16 amino acids. With V trimmed by 4 bases and J by 8 bases, 14 bases remained unmatched. Germline-derived CDR1 and CDR2 are MNHEY and SVGAGI. The DNA of the CDR3 is TGTGCCAGCAGTTGGAAGCCCTCCGGGACAGGGAACGGCTACACCTTC. This codes for CASSWKPSGTGNGYTF.

Written as DNA, the CDR3 is TGCAGCGTTGAAAAGCCTGGACTAGCGGGAGCGATCGAGCAGTTCTTC. This translates into CSVEKPGLAGAIEQFF. V and J are TRBV29-1 and TRBJ2-1; the match to TRBD2 covers 13 bases. The V and J ends lost 2 bases and 10 bases, in that order; junction bases with no gene match: 11. The CDR3 totals 16 residues. The germline CDR1 and CDR2 sequences are SQVTM and ANQGSEA.

The rearrangement uses TRBV7-2 and TRBJ2-5; D call uncertain. Germline V CDR1 and CDR2: SGHTA, FQGNSA. V lost 0 bases and J lost 0, with 8 bases in between. This CDR3 has 15 residues. Here the CDR3 DNA reads TGTGCCAGCAGCTTAGCGCCCACTAACCAAGAGACCCAGTACTTC. Its translation is CASSLAPTNQETQYF. Drawing the rest from reference TRBV7-2 and TRBJ2-5, the complete variable domain is GAGVSQSPSNKVTEKGKDVELRCDPISGHTALYWYRQSLGQGLEFLIYFQGNSAPDKSGLPSDRFSAERTGGSVSTLTIQRTQQEDSAVYLCASSLAPTNQETQYFGPGTRLLVL.

This clone came up once. The chain is built from TRBV6-1 and TRBJ2-7, with unresolved D. Germline loops: CDR1 MNHNS, CDR2 SASEGT. The CDR3 is 13 amino acids. The germline V and J ends were trimmed by 0 bases and 10 bases, with 13 bases remaining between them. The CDR3 sequence: CASSEAERSEQYF. The CDR3 DNA sequence: TGTGCCAGCAGTGAAGCGGAGAGGTCTGAACAGTACTTC.

The rearrangement links TRBV21-1 to TRBJ2-7; TRBD1, the table's D call, lacks a check against the DNA. TRBV21-1 has pseudogene status. The CDR3 has 17 residues. The CDR3 is CASSKGNGQGSSYEQYF. In DNA, the CDR3 is TGTGCCAGCAGCAAAGGGAACGGACAGGGATCCTCCTACGAGCAGTACTTC.

The chain combines TRBV11-2 with TRBJ2-1, with a weak D call TRBD2 (6 bases). The germline V gene encodes CDR1 SGHAT and CDR2 FQNNGV. The V gene lost 2 bases and the J gene lost 1 base, with 12 bases spanning the gap. The CDR3 totals 16 residues. CDR3 region: CASSLMTGGSYNEQFF. In DNA, the CDR3 is TGTGCCAGCAGCTTAATGACCGGGGGTTCCTACAATGAGCAGTTCTTC. The full variable domain, in which reference TRBV11-2 and TRBJ2-1 provide the parts outside the CDR3, is EAGVAQSPRYKIIEKRQSVAFWCNPISGHATLYWYQQILGQGPKLLIQFQNNGVVDDSQLPKDRFSAERLKGVDSTLKIQPAKLEDSAVYLCASSLMTGGSYNEQFFGPGTRLTVL.

This clone has only one observation. The V call is TRBV7-9, the J call TRBJ2-1; D gene unclear. In germline, CDR1 is SEHNR, CDR2 FQNEAQ (reference sequence). This CDR3 has 16 residues. Trimming shortened V by 0 bases and J by 3 bases, and 12 bases separated the two germline ends. The CDR3 is CASSLARLDFYNEQFF. The DNA for the CDR3 is TGTGCCAGCAGCTTAGCTCGACTGGATTTCTACAATGAGCAGTTCTTC.

The chain has TRBV28 and TRBJ2-1, with 12 bases fitting TRBD2. The CDR3 is 16 residues long. Germline CDR1 is MDHEN and CDR2 is SYDVKM. After removal of 0 bases from V and 9 bases from J, the junction contained 6 bases not matched to a gene. The DNA of the CDR3 is TGTGCCAGCAGTTTATGGCTAGCGGGAGGGGGTATTGAGCAGTTCTTC. It codes for CASSLWLAGGGIEQFF.

This clone was seen a handful of times. The chain has TRBV27 and TRBJ2-7; 9 bases match TRBD1. Germline V gene lookup returns CDR1 MNHEY and CDR2 SMNVEV (reference sequence). The CDR3 covers 14 residues. V gave up 4 bases and J gave up 5 bases; unmatched junction bases: 6. CDR3 sequence: CASSSKQGAHEQYF. In nucleotides, the CDR3 is TGTGCCAGCAGTTCAAAACAGGGGGCCCACGAGCAGTACTTC.

J is TRBJ1-4 and V is TRBV5-5; 10 nucleotides agree with TRBD1. J lost 7 bases, V lost 0 bases, and 12 bases had no gene match. CDR1 is SGHKS and CDR2 is YYEKEE in the germline V gene (reference sequence). The CDR3 contains 18 residues. The CDR3 spells CASSLVQRTGGSGEKLFF. The CDR3 DNA reads as TGTGCCAGCAGCTTGGTCCAACGGACAGGGGGGAGCGGTGAAAAACTGTTTTTT.

A single count supports this clone. The CDR3 DNA follows: TGTGCCAGCAGCCCTTTTGGGGGCCAATTTTATGGCTACACCTTC. It specifies CASSPFGGQFYGYTF. This chain joins TRBV27 and TRBJ1-2; perhaps TRBD1 as D (6 bases). V lost 6 bases and J 5 bases, leaving 19 bases between the germline ends. Germline CDR1 and CDR2: MNHEY and SMNVEV (reference sequence). The CDR3 spans 15 residues.

The chain uses TRBV28 and TRBJ1-5; D is possibly TRBD1 (6 bases). Deletions cut 3 bases from V and 11 bases from J, with 20 bases between. The CDR3 is made up of 15 amino acids. Germline assignment: CDR1 MDHEN and CDR2 SYDVKM. The CDR3 protein is CASSFGGDTYPAQHF. For the CDR3, the DNA is TGTGCCAGCAGTTTCGGTGGGGACACGTACCCAGCCCAGCATTTT.

The rearrangement uses TRBV5-4 and TRBJ2-5, with 11 bases matching TRBD1. Germline V gene data show CDR1 as SGHNT and CDR2 as YYREEE (reference sequence). This CDR3 comprises 15 residues. V was clipped by 4 bases and J by 0 bases; unmatched bases: 2. CDR3: CASSTDRGHQETQYF. The CDR3 DNA is TGTGCCAGCAGCACGGACAGGGGGCACCAAGAGACCCAGTACTTC.

The chain is built from TRBV6-1 and TRBJ2-7; D is undetermined. Germline loops: CDR1 MNHNS, CDR2 SASEGT. V lost 1 base, J lost 0 bases, and 7 bases lay in between. The CDR3 extends over 14 amino acids. CDR3 coding DNA: TGTGCCAGCAGTGAAGGGCACAGCTCCTACGAGCAGTACTTC. Its protein is CASSEGHSSYEQYF.

This clone was found a few times. This chain joins TRBV4-1 and TRBJ1-1; D is perhaps TRBD1 (5 bases). CDR1 and CDR2 (germline): MGHRA, YSYEKL. The CDR3 contains 15 residues. Trimming pared 0 bases from V and 7 bases from J, leaving 15 bases between. This chain's CDR3 is CASSQDSGDHNEAFF. The CDR3 nucleotides are TGCGCCAGCAGCCAAGACTCGGGGGACCATAATGAAGCTTTCTTT.

The CDR3 DNA reads as TGTGCCAGCAGCCTACAGGGGGCTGGAAACACCATATATTTT. This gives the protein CASSLQGAGNTIYF. The genes are TRBV7-9 and TRBJ1-3, with TRBD1 matching over 8 bases. V was clipped by 5 bases and J by 2 bases; unmatched bases: 2. The CDR3 contains 14 residues. Germline V gene lookup returns CDR1 SEHNR and CDR2 FQNEAQ (reference sequence).

This chain connects TRBV5-3 to TRBJ1-5, with 7 nucleotides matching TRBD1. TRBV5-3 qualifies as an ORF whose function is uncertain. V was pared by 0 bases and J by 0 bases, with 9 bases of the junction left unmatched. This CDR3 has 18 residues. The CDR3 loop reads CARSLGDSLVHSNQPQHF. CDR3 in DNA: TGTGCCAGAAGCTTGGGGGACAGTCTGGTCCATAGCAATCAGCCCCAGCATTTT.

This sequence joins TRBV28 and TRBJ2-2, with TRBD1 as a possible D gene (6 bases). The germline V gene encodes CDR1 MDHEN and CDR2 SYDVKM. Trimming stripped 2 bases from V and 4 bases from J, with 14 bases between. The CDR3 contains 16 residues. In DNA form, the CDR3 reads TGTGCCAGCAGTTTAACAGGGCCCCGAGGCACCGGGGAGCTGTTTTTT. Its protein is CASSLTGPRGTGELFF.

The rearrangement uses TRBV30 and TRBJ1-2; no reliable D call. CDR1 and CDR2 from the germline V gene are GTSNPN and SVGIG (reference sequence). Trimming stripped 3 bases from V and 9 bases from J, with 8 bases between. This CDR3 is 10 amino acids long. CDR3 DNA: TGTGCCTGGAGAACAAGTAGCTACACCTTC. It encodes CAWRTSSYTF.

J is TRBJ2-2 and V is TRBV5-5, with D unclear. Germline V gene lookup returns CDR1 SGHKS and CDR2 YYEKEE (reference sequence). The V gene lost 1 base and the J gene lost 1 base, with 11 bases spanning the gap. The length of the CDR3 is 16 residues. The CDR3 loop reads CASSLYQRGNTGELFF. CDR3 in DNA: TGTGCCAGCAGCTTGTATCAGAGAGGGAACACCGGGGAGCTGTTTTTT.